These T cell receptor beta chains were read from a single sample in a study of shared clonotypes between healthy human individuals. TCRdb keeps only in-frame clones here, not all; method: immunoSEQ multiplex PCR. The sample carries 2,500,000 or so clones, around 94% recorded once. Sequenced input: naive CD4+ T cells sorted from blood. These receptors came from a young man in good health. Each CDR3 is given with its conserved first and last residue. D genes are given only for firm matches. The size of a clone is reported for some rows only, either as once, few or many, or as a class for expanded clones.

V: TRBV7-2; D: TRBD1; J: TRBJ2-6; size: NA; CDR3: CASTAQGAGANVLTF; DNA: TGTGCCAGCACCGCCCAGGGGGCTGGGGCCAACGTCCTGACTTTC
V: TRBV28; D: TRBD2; J: TRBJ2-1; size: NA; CDR3: CASSSLLAGGYNEQFF; DNA: TGTGCCAGCAGTTCCCTCCTAGCGGGGGGTTACAATGAGCAGTTCTTC
V: TRBV30; D: NA; J: TRBJ2-2; size: NA; CDR3: CACGGRTGELFF; DNA: TGTGCCTGCGGGGGCCGGACCGGGGAGCTGTTTTTT
V: TRBV11-2; D: NA; J: TRBJ2-7; size: NA; CDR3: CASSLRGLSYEQYF; DNA: TGTGCCAGCAGCTTAAGGGGATTGTCCTACGAGCAGTACTTC
V: TRBV19; D: NA; J: TRBJ1-1; size: NA; CDR3: CATSVSGLNTEAFF; DNA: TGTGCCACGTCCGTTTCAGGCTTGAACACTGAAGCTTTCTTT
V: TRBV7-2; D: NA; J: TRBJ2-3; size: once; CDR3: CASSSRGGWTDTQYF; DNA: TGTGCCAGCAGCTCCAGGGGGGGCTGGACAGATACGCAGTATTTT
V: TRBV5-1; D: NA; J: TRBJ2-3; size: NA; CDR3: CASSLGKTADRTDTQYF; DNA: TGCGCCAGCAGCTTAGGAAAAACGGCAGACCGCACAGATACGCAGTATTTT
V: TRBV5-8; D: NA; J: TRBJ2-7; size: NA; CDR3: CASSLLKGSLYSYEQYF; DNA: TGTGCCAGCAGCTTGCTCAAAGGCAGTCTTTACTCCTACGAGCAGTACTTC
V: TRBV30; D: TRBD1; J: TRBJ1-1; size: NA; CDR3: CACQTGVTEAFF; DNA: TGTGCCTGCCAAACAGGGGTCACTGAAGCTTTCTTT
V: TRBV19; D: TRBD2; J: TRBJ2-5; size: NA; CDR3: CASSIDRGVGTSQETQYF; DNA: TGTGCCAGTAGTATAGATCGGGGGGTTGGGACTTCCCAAGAGACCCAGTACTTC
V: TRBV6-1; D: NA; J: TRBJ2-7; size: NA; CDR3: CAGAASLSSYEQYF; DNA: TGTGCCGGGGCCGCGTCCTTGAGCTCCTACGAGCAGTACTTC
V: TRBV28; D: NA; J: TRBJ2-7; size: NA; CDR3: CASSPVVQSRGSYEQYF; DNA: TGTGCCAGCAGCCCCGTTGTACAGTCCCGAGGGTCCTACGAGCAGTACTTC
V: TRBV10-3; D: NA; J: TRBJ2-7; size: NA; CDR3: CAASGPRDGLTYEQYF; DNA: TGTGCCGCCAGTGGCCCCCGGGACGGACTGACCTACGAGCAGTACTTC
V: TRBV5-8; D: NA; J: TRBJ2-5; size: NA; CDR3: CASSLWGSGASRETQYF; DNA: TGTGCCAGCAGCTTGTGGGGTTCGGGGGCCTCAAGGGAGACCCAGTACTTC
V: TRBV25-1; D: NA; J: TRBJ1-5; size: NA; CDR3: CASSEGGYQPQHF; DNA: TGTGCCAGCAGTGAGGGGGGATATCAGCCCCAGCATTTT
V: TRBV30; D: NA; J: TRBJ1-5; size: NA; CDR3: CAWSSTAGQPQHF; DNA: TGTGCCTGGAGTTCGACAGCCGGTCAGCCCCAGCATTTT
V: TRBV25-1; D: TRBD1; J: TRBJ1-1; size: NA; CDR3: CASSTGAKTEAFF; DNA: TGTGCCAGCAGTACAGGGGCGAAGACTGAAGCTTTCTTT
V: TRBV28; D: TRBD2; J: TRBJ2-7; size: NA; CDR3: CASSPPSGGSYEQYF; DNA: TGTGCCAGCAGCCCCCCTAGCGGGGGGTCCTACGAGCAGTACTTC
V: TRBV10-3; D: NA; J: TRBJ1-4; size: NA; CDR3: CAISDRGATNEKLFF; DNA: TGTGCCATCAGTGACCGAGGTGCAACTAATGAAAAACTGTTTTTT
V: TRBV30; D: NA; J: TRBJ2-7; size: NA; CDR3: CAWRVLGEQYF; DNA: TGTGCCTGGAGGGTCCTGGGGGAGCAGTACTTC
V: TRBV28; D: TRBD2; J: TRBJ2-7; size: NA; CDR3: CASSLGGEQYF; DNA: TGTGCCAGCAGTTTGGGGGGGGAGCAGTACTTC
V: TRBV7-9; D: TRBD2; J: TRBJ2-1; size: NA; CDR3: CASSPFGTSGFDEQFF; DNA: TGTGCCAGCAGCCCCTTTGGGACTAGCGGGTTCGATGAGCAGTTCTTC
V: TRBV11-2; D: TRBD1; J: TRBJ2-7; size: NA; CDR3: CASSLRQGAFFEQYF; DNA: TGTGCCAGCAGCCTCAGACAGGGGGCTTTTTTCGAGCAGTACTTC
V: TRBV30; D: NA; J: TRBJ1-4; size: few; CDR3: CAWSDGQKGLFF; DNA: TGTGCCTGGAGTGATGGGCAAAAGGGACTGTTTTTT
V: TRBV7-9; D: NA; J: TRBJ2-5; size: NA; CDR3: CASSLVGETQYF; DNA: TGTGCCAGCAGCTTAGTAGGGGAGACCCAGTACTTC
V: TRBV10-2; D: NA; J: TRBJ2-7; size: NA; CDR3: CASSVRRGSYEQYF; DNA: TGCGCCAGCAGTGTCAGGCGCGGGTCCTACGAGCAGTACTTC
V: TRBV2; D: NA; J: TRBJ2-1; size: NA; CDR3: CASIPGFAGEQFF; DNA: TGTGCCAGCATTCCAGGGTTTGCGGGTGAGCAGTTCTTC
V: TRBV27; D: NA; J: TRBJ1-1; size: NA; CDR3: CATEFLGRGIAFF; DNA: TGTGCCACCGAGTTCTTGGGGCGAGGGATAGCTTTCTTT
V: TRBV19; D: TRBD2; J: TRBJ2-2; size: NA; CDR3: CASSVGLAGPTNTGELFF; DNA: TGTGCCAGTAGTGTGGGACTAGCGGGGCCTACCAACACCGGGGAGCTGTTTTTT
V: TRBV28; D: NA; J: TRBJ2-7; size: NA; CDR3: CASSVPGSGGTYEQYF; DNA: TGTGCCAGCAGTGTACCGGGATCGGGCGGGACCTACGAGCAGTACTTC